This section outlines one T cell receptor beta chain sequence together with its context. The antigen remains undetermined. This sample is part of a study of OX40 agonist ivuxolimab in advanced cancers. Whole-study context: Aged about 20 to 80 with a mean of 60 years, they were more than 80% male. Three patients showed partial responses: one hepatocellular carcinoma and two cutaneous melanoma cases. Overall study results and limits: Dosing at 0.1 to 3.0 mg/kg was accompanied by clonal expansion of CD4+ and CD8+ blood T cells by week 6. Expanded clones were, on average, more numerous among CD8+ T cells than CD4+.

Libraries were prepared by immunoSEQ multiplex PCR; TCRdb keeps only in-frame clonotypes and omits some of them. In the table there are under 100,000 clones, 80% to 90% of which are singletons. The CDR3 is 17 residues long. CDR1 and CDR2 (germline): KGHSH, LQKENI. With 3 bases removed from V and 4 bases from J, the gap between germline ends came to 22 bases. The rearrangement joins TRBV18 to TRBJ2-7; D unresolved. The receptor comes from an adult with an advanced solid tumor such as melanoma, head and neck, liver or kidney cancer. The sample in question was CD4+ or CD8+ T cells sorted from blood, obtained in a trial of the OX40 agonist ivuxolimab. This CDR3 reads CASSPRFQALTGYEQYF. The CDR3 DNA is TGTGCCAGCTCACCCCGATTTCAGGCCCTAACCGGGTACGAGCAGTACTTC.